Below, 30 T cell receptor beta chains from the same sample are listed, as sequenced in a study of technical replicates of blood from a few donors. Profiling relied on immunoSEQ multiplex PCR, and the TCRdb table lists in-frame clones only, not all of them. The table includes around 76,000 clones, around nine tenths detected once. Sequenced: T cells isolated from PBMCs. The receptor set was obtained from a human donor in good health.

V and J are TRBV19 and TRBJ1-5, with D perhaps matching TRBD1 (5 bases). The CDR3 is 15 residues long. V was clipped by 4 bases and J by 12 bases, with 22 bases between them. Germline-derived CDR1 and CDR2 are LNHDA and SQIVND (reference sequence). CDR3 DNA sequence: TGTGCCAGTAGTAGAGGGACTTCAGGGATTCTTTTCCAGCATTTT. It is translated as CASSRGTSGILFQHF.

This chain links TRBV27 with TRBJ1-6; D unresolved. The germline V gene has CDR1 MNHEY and CDR2 SMNVEV (reference sequence). Deletions cut 4 bases from V and 7 bases from J, with 11 bases between. The CDR3 is made up of 14 amino acids. Here the CDR3 DNA reads TGTGCCAGCAGTTCACCGACACAGAATTCACCCCTCCACTTT. It codes for CASSSPTQNSPLHF.

The chain uses TRBV19 and TRBJ2-7; D might be TRBD2 (5 bases). Germline values: CDR1 LNHDA, CDR2 SQIVND (reference sequence). Deletions cut 6 bases from V and 4 bases from J, with 13 bases between. The CDR3 runs 13 residues. The CDR3 DNA reads as TGTGCCAGTAGCGCGGGTCAAACATACGAGCAGTACTTC. Translated: CASSAGQTYEQYF.

The chain has TRBV4-1 and TRBJ2-3, with D possibly matching TRBD2 (6 bases). Trimming cost V 3 bases and J 2 bases, with 18 bases left between them. Germline-derived CDR1 and CDR2 are MGHRA and YSYEKL. CDR3 length: 17 residues. CDR3 protein: CASSQLLGRRHTDTQYF. The CDR3 DNA reads TGCGCCAGCAGCCAGCTACTAGGGAGGAGGCACACAGATACGCAGTATTTT.

The V and J genes are TRBV20-1 and TRBJ2-7, with 7 bases lining up with TRBD1. The V gene end was trimmed by 4 bases and the J gene end by 6 bases; junction bases not matched to a gene: 3. Germline values: CDR1 DFQATT, CDR2 SNEGSKA (reference sequence). This CDR3 has 11 amino acids. CDR3: CSATTGIEQYF. CDR3 coding DNA: TGCAGTGCTACGACAGGGATCGAGCAGTACTTC.

This chain links TRBV6-1 with TRBJ2-2, with D possibly being TRBD1 (5 bases). Germline lookup yields CDR1 MNHNS and CDR2 SASEGT. The CDR3 runs to 15 residues. Trimming removed 2 bases at V and 2 bases at J, with 9 bases between. CDR3 residues: CASSERGVNTGELFF. The CDR3, as DNA: TGTGCCAGCAGTGAAAGGGGCGTAAACACCGGGGAGCTGTTTTTT.

The chain links TRBV29-1 to TRBJ2-4, with D tentatively TRBD1 (5 bases). The length of the CDR3 is 12 residues. In germline, CDR1 is SQVTM, CDR2 ANQGSEA. Trimming cost V 2 bases and J 8 bases, with 10 bases left between them. CDR3 sequence reads: CSVETGRDIQYF. The CDR3, as DNA: TGCAGCGTTGAAACAGGCCGGGACATTCAGTACTTC.

The rearrangement uses TRBV5-1 and TRBJ2-3, with TRBD1 matching 10 bases. CDR3 size: 15 residues. Germline assignment: CDR1 SGHRS and CDR2 YFSETQ. Trimming cost V 4 bases and J 5 bases; bases outside gene matches: 7. The CDR3 bases are TGCGCCAGCAGCAGCGGGACAGGGGCGGGAGATACGCAGTATTTT. Translation: CASSSGTGAGDTQYF.

The V and J genes are TRBV5-6 and TRBJ2-7; no reliable D call. Germline values: CDR1 SGHDT, CDR2 YYEEEE. This CDR3 is 11 amino acids long. The germline V and J ends were trimmed by 1 base and 3 bases, with 2 bases remaining between them. CDR3 in amino acids: CASSLYYEQYF. CDR3 bases: TGTGCCAGCAGCTTGTACTACGAGCAGTACTTC. The variable domain in full, completed from reference TRBV5-6 and TRBJ2-7, reads DAGVTQSPTHLIKTRGQQVTLRCSPKSGHDTVSWYQQALGQGPQFIFQYYEEEERQRGNFPDRFSGHQFPNYSSELNVNALLLGDSALYLCASSLYYEQYFGPGTRLTVT.

This chain links TRBV6-5 with TRBJ2-7; 9 bases align to TRBD1. Germline values: CDR1 MNHEY, CDR2 SVGAGI. This CDR3 comprises 15 residues. Trimming cost V 3 bases and J 3 bases; bases outside gene matches: 6. DNA of the CDR3: TGTGCCAGCAGTTATGCTCGACAGGGGGTCTACGAGCAGTACTTC. It codes for CASSYARQGVYEQYF.

The chain recombines TRBV27 with TRBJ2-1; no reliable D call. CDR1 is MNHEY, CDR2 SMNVEV, per germline (reference sequence). The CDR3 has 15 residues. V was clipped by 2 bases and J by 4 bases, with 12 bases between them. CDR3 amino acids: CASSLGQIKYNEQFF. Written as DNA, the CDR3 is TGTGCCAGCAGTTTAGGGCAGATTAAATACAATGAGCAGTTCTTC.

The rearrangement uses TRBV28 and TRBJ2-7, with a possible D match to TRBD1 (6 bases). Germline CDR1 MDHEN, CDR2 SYDVKM. CDR3 length: 11 amino acids. The CDR3 nucleotides read TGTGGGACAGCTGATACCTACGAGCAGTACTTC. It specifies CGTADTYEQYF.

The V and J genes are TRBV11-2 and TRBJ2-3; D unclear. This CDR3 is built from 18 residues. The V end lost 2 bases, the J end lost 5 bases, and 23 bases lay between the germline ends. CDR1 is SGHAT and CDR2 is FQNNGV in the germline V gene. CDR3 coding DNA: TGTGCCAGCAGCTTATCTCGGAATAGGTGGGCGTCCGGAGATACGCAGTATTTT. Amino acids: CASSLSRNRWASGDTQYF.

This clone showed up just once. The gene calls are TRBV27 and TRBJ1-2, with 9 bases aligning to TRBD1. Per germline, CDR1 MNHEY and CDR2 SMNVEV (reference sequence). V trimming: 2 bases; J trimming: 7 bases; junction bases outside the gene matches: 20. The CDR3 extends over 19 amino acids. CDR3: CASSLHTRDRASGVGGYTF. The CDR3 DNA reads as TGTGCCAGCAGTTTACATACCCGGGACAGGGCTTCGGGGGTGGGTGGCTACACCTTC.

The rearrangement uses TRBV6-6 and TRBJ2-3; TRBD2 might be the D (7 bases). The CDR3 spans 15 residues. The germline V gene has CDR1 MNHNY and CDR2 SVGAGI (reference sequence). Trimming removed 8 bases at V and 1 base at J, with 16 bases between. The CDR3 DNA reads as TGTGCCAGCGCTACGGGGGGCGCCGGCACAGATACGCAGTATTTT. Its protein is CASATGGAGTDTQYF.

The V and J genes are TRBV19 and TRBJ1-5; perhaps TRBD1 as D (6 bases). Between the trimmed V and J ends, which lost 8 bases and 3 bases, there was a span of 23 bases. Germline CDR1 LNHDA, CDR2 SQIVND (reference sequence). There are 17 residues in the CDR3. CDR3 bases: TGTGCCAGTCGGGGTGCGACAGGTGGTTATTACAATCAGCCCCAGCATTTT. The encoded protein is CASRGATGGYYNQPQHF.

The rearrangement uses TRBV9 and TRBJ2-7, with D perhaps matching TRBD2 (5 bases). V lost 3 bases, J lost 6 bases, and 19 bases lay in between. The germline gives CDR1 SGDLS, CDR2 YYNGEE. This CDR3 is built from 15 residues. The CDR3 region is CASSAEAGGSLEQYF. DNA for the CDR3: TGTGCCAGCAGCGCCGAGGCGGGCGGTAGTCTCGAGCAGTACTTC.

The count of this clone is one. This chain connects TRBV11-2 to TRBJ2-3; 11 nucleotides agree with TRBD2. The CDR3 has 14 residues. Trimming removed 5 bases from V and 11 bases from J; junction bases left unmatched: 9. The V gene's germline CDR1 is SGHAT and CDR2 FQNNGV. CDR3 sequence: CASSPGLAGGGQYF. The DNA for the CDR3 is TGTGCCAGCAGCCCCGGGCTAGCGGGAGGTGGGCAGTATTTT. The full variable domain, rest sourced from reference TRBV11-2 and TRBJ2-3, is EAGVAQSPRYKIIEKRQSVAFWCNPISGHATLYWYQQILGQGPKLLIQFQNNGVVDDSQLPKDRFSAERLKGVDSTLKIQPAKLEDSAVYLCASSPGLAGGGQYFGPGTRLTVL.

The CDR3 loop is CASSEELAGGPNTGELFF. CDR3 in DNA: TGTGCCAGCAGTGAAGAACTAGCGGGGGGCCCGAACACCGGGGAGCTGTTTTTT. The chain recombines TRBV6-1 with TRBJ2-2, with TRBD2 identical over 12 bases. V trimming: 1 base; J trimming: 0 bases; junction bases outside the gene matches: 3. Per germline, CDR1 MNHNS and CDR2 SASEGT. The CDR3 spans 18 residues.

V usage is TRBV7-3 and J usage is TRBJ1-2; D call uncertain. The V and J ends lost 2 bases and 7 bases respectively, with 11 bases between them. The V gene's germline CDR1 is SGHTA and CDR2 FQGTGA. The CDR3 loop spans 13 amino acids. The CDR3 sequence: CASSLAASLGYTF. For the CDR3, the DNA is TGTGCCAGCAGCTTAGCGGCTTCACTTGGCTACACCTTC.

The gene calls are TRBV7-3 and TRBJ2-3; TRBD1 matches 9 bases. This CDR3 spans 16 amino acids. Unmatched junction bases numbered 8, after V lost 5 bases and J lost 2 bases. CDR1 SGHTA and CDR2 FQGTGA come from the germline V gene. The CDR3 nucleotides read TGTGCCAGCAGCGCTTCGGGGACAGGGACCACAGATACGCAGTATTTT. It translates to CASSASGTGTTDTQYF.

This clone has a single count. This chain connects TRBV11-3 to TRBJ2-7; 8 bases are a match to TRBD2. Germline V lookup: CDR1 SGHNT, CDR2 YENEEA. V shed 9 bases and J 2 bases; nucleotides not matched to a gene: 6. The CDR3 consists of 13 residues. The CDR3: CASSGGHTYEQYF. The CDR3 DNA follows: TGTGCCAGTTCGGGGGGGCACACCTACGAGCAGTACTTC.

The chain joins TRBV27 to TRBJ1-6, with a possible D match to TRBD1 (6 bases). Trimming took off 5 bases at V and 9 bases at J, with 17 bases between the two ends. Germline V gene data show CDR1 as MNHEY and CDR2 as SMNVEV (reference sequence). CDR3 length equals 15 residues. CDR3 sequence: CASSPGQGIGSPLHF. The CDR3 nucleotides read TGTGCCAGCAGTCCGGGCCAGGGGATCGGTTCACCCCTCCACTTT.

This chain joins TRBV27 and TRBJ2-3, with 7 bases fitting TRBD1. The germline V gene encodes CDR1 MNHEY and CDR2 SMNVEV (reference sequence). The junction had 10 bases not matched to a gene; V was cut back by 5 bases and J by 8 bases. CDR3 length: 14 amino acids. CDR3 amino acids: CASSPRQGSGTQYF. CDR3 coding DNA: TGTGCCAGCAGTCCGCGACAGGGTTCGGGTACGCAGTATTTT.

The chain joins TRBV6-1 to TRBJ2-4; 9 bases map to TRBD1. This CDR3 comprises 15 residues. CDR1 MNHNS and CDR2 SASEGT come from the germline V gene. Trimming took 3 bases from V and 4 from J; bases not matched to a gene: 4. The DNA for the CDR3 is TGTGCCAGCAGTGATCCGGGACAGGGTAAAAACATTCAGTACTTC. This translates into CASSDPGQGKNIQYF.

The chain couples TRBV19 to TRBJ2-3; 13 bases map to TRBD2. V was clipped by 5 bases and J by 0 bases; unmatched bases: 17. Germline loops: CDR1 LNHDA, CDR2 SQIVND (reference sequence). This CDR3 has 21 residues. CDR3 loop: CASSVPAGLAGIPYSTDTQYF. The CDR3 DNA is TGTGCCAGTAGTGTCCCCGCGGGACTAGCGGGAATACCATATAGCACAGATACGCAGTATTTT.

The rearrangement uses TRBV19 and TRBJ1-5; possible D gene TRBD1, 6 bases. Germline loops: CDR1 LNHDA, CDR2 SQIVND (reference sequence). CDR3 size: 15 residues. The ends were cut back, 5 bases at V and 0 bases at J, with 11 bases in the middle. Here the CDR3 DNA reads TGTGCCAGTAGTCCGACAGGCTATAGCAATCAGCCCCAGCATTTT. This codes for CASSPTGYSNQPQHF.

This rearrangement joins TRBV29-1 to TRBJ1-1, with 8 bases identical to TRBD1. Germline loops: CDR1 SQVTM, CDR2 ANQGSEA. The CDR3 has 12 amino acids. The J segment lost 7 bases and the V segment lost 5 bases, leaving 6 bases of the junction unmatched. The CDR3 nucleotides are TGCAGCGTTCCCACAGGGGGGGGTGAAGCTTTCTTT. Translated, it gives CSVPTGGGEAFF.

Only one count was recorded for this clone. The V and J genes are TRBV6-5 and TRBJ1-1, with TRBD1 as a possible D gene (6 bases). Germline V gives CDR1 MNHEY, CDR2 SVGAGI. The CDR3 contains 11 residues. The V and J ends lost 7 bases and 7 bases respectively, with 10 bases between them. The DNA of the CDR3 is TGTGCCAGCAACCAACAGGGTGAAGCTTTCTTT. Translating gives CASNQQGEAFF.

The chain uses TRBV2 and TRBJ2-1; 7 bases agree with TRBD2. This CDR3 has 18 residues. Germline V gene data show CDR1 as SNHLY and CDR2 as FYNNEI. Losses at the gene ends were 5 bases for V and 2 bases for J; bases not matched to a gene: 15. The CDR3 reads CASSTKAGGEGPYNEQFF. The CDR3 DNA reads as TGTGCCAGCAGTACTAAGGCGGGTGGGGAGGGCCCCTACAATGAGCAGTTCTTC. Variable domain in full (rest from reference TRBV2 and TRBJ2-1): EPEVTQTPSHQVTQMGQEVILRCVPISNHLYFYWYRQILGQKVEFLVSFYNNEISEKSEIFDDQFSVERPDGSNFTLKIRSTKLEDSAMYFCASSTKAGGEGPYNEQFFGPGTRLTVL.